This T cell receptor beta chain was recovered during a study of T cells after yellow fever vaccination. CDR3 size: 13 residues. The germline V gene encodes CDR1 MNHNS and CDR2 SASEGT. Trimming took 8 bases from V and 4 from J, leaving 14 bases between them. A few counts support this clonotype. Its antigen is undetermined. General study results and limits: One caveat is that FACS-sorted repertoires could contain abundant clonotypes contaminating from the bulk population. On re-exposure, the response was weaker but peaked faster, at day 5 versus 15.

TCRdb independently ran MiXCR on the 5' RACE reads; one entry per CDR3 protein. The profile covers hundreds of thousands of distinct CDR3 sequences, with 12% appearing a single time and about 15% taken by the ten largest. The V call is TRBV6-1, the J call TRBJ1-2, with a possible D match to TRBD1 (6 bases). This receptor was taken from a man under 40 who received the YFV17D yellow fever vaccine. Source: PBMCs, taken on the day of the yellow fever booster vaccination. CDR3 sequence: CASRTDKTYGYTF. The CDR3 nucleotides are TGTGCCAGCCGGACAGATAAAACCTATGGCTACACCTTC.